What follows are 9 T cell receptor beta chains derived from one specimen sequenced in a study of CD8 T cells in Susac syndrome. RNA in amounts of roughly 0.5 to 1 ug was reverse transcribed with random hexamers. TCRdb passed the immunoSEQ multiplex PCR reads through MiXCR, listing each CDR3 protein once. The sample lists roughly 180,000 distinct CDR3 sequences, approximately 93% occurring once. The sample taken for sequencing was CD4+ T cells from PBMCs. The receptor source for this set is a human donor with multiple sclerosis.

The chain has TRBV18 and TRBJ2-7, with a possible D match to TRBD2 (5 bases). V dropped 2 bases and J dropped 2 bases, with 10 bases sitting between them. CDR1 is KGHSH, CDR2 LQKENI, per germline. The CDR3 has 14 residues. The CDR3 loop is CASSPVQRTYEQYF. The CDR3 nucleotides are TGTGCCAGCTCACCAGTACAGCGGACCTACGAGCAGTACTTC.

This clonotype showed up just once. The rearrangement joins TRBV20-1 to TRBJ2-7; no definite D call. The germline V gene encodes CDR1 DFQATT and CDR2 SNEGSKA (reference sequence). This CDR3 comprises 13 residues. Between the trimmed V and J ends, which lost 6 bases and 3 bases, there was a span of 15 bases. This CDR3 reads CSASPTLIYEQYF. The CDR3 nucleotides are TGCAGTGCCTCCCCGACCCTTATCTACGAGCAGTACTTC.

The rearrangement uses TRBV9 and TRBJ1-5; D is unclear. Germline V CDR1 and CDR2: SGDLS, YYNGEE. The V and J ends lost 2 bases and 3 bases respectively, with 12 bases between them. CDR3 length equals 15 residues. CDR3 nucleotide sequence: TGTGCCAGCAGCGTGTCAGAAACTTTCAATCAGCCCCAGCATTTT. Translation: CASSVSETFNQPQHF.

The chain recombines TRBV9 with TRBJ2-7, with D possibly matching TRBD2 (6 bases). Trimming took 0 bases from V and 1 from J, leaving 8 bases between them. This CDR3 contains 14 residues. Germline V gene sequence: CDR1 SGDLS, CDR2 YYNGEE. The CDR3 DNA is TGTGCCAGCAGCGTAGGACTAGAATCCTACGAGCAGTACTTC. It codes for CASSVGLESYEQYF.

The V call is TRBV28, the J call TRBJ2-5; D remains unclear. Trimming removed 7 bases from V and 5 bases from J, with 23 bases in between. The CDR3 sequence is 16 residues long. From germline, CDR1 is MDHEN and CDR2 SYDVKM. The CDR3 region is CASNSQESGFSETQYF. The CDR3, as DNA: TGTGCCAGCAACTCACAAGAGTCTGGGTTCTCCGAGACCCAGTACTTC. Based on the CDR3 plus reference TRBV28 and TRBJ2-5, the full variable domain is DVKVTQSSRYLVKRTGEKVFLECVQDMDHENMFWYRQDPGLGLRLIYFSYDVKMKEKGDIPEGYSVSREKKERFSLILESASTNQTSMYLCASNSQESGFSETQYFGPGTRLLVL.

The chain carries TRBV28 and TRBJ2-1, with D hard to call. Germline V gene lookup returns CDR1 MDHEN and CDR2 SYDVKM. The CDR3 runs 16 residues. The V and J ends lost 3 bases and 3 bases respectively, with 15 bases between them. The CDR3 bases are TGTGCCAGCAGTTTGGTAGGGCTCAGCATCTACAATGAGCAGTTCTTC. It specifies CASSLVGLSIYNEQFF.

V and J are TRBV7-9 and TRBJ2-1; D is possibly TRBD1 (6 bases). The CDR3 length is 17 residues. Trimming shortened V by 2 bases and J by 0 bases, and 14 bases separated the two germline ends. The germline CDR1 and CDR2 sequences are SEHNR and FQNEAQ (reference sequence). Here the CDR3 DNA reads TGTGCCAGCAGCTTAAGACAGGCGGTGGGCTCCTACAATGAGCAGTTCTTC. Its protein product is CASSLRQAVGSYNEQFF.

V is TRBV12-5 and J is TRBJ2-3, with D uncertain. This CDR3 is built from 13 residues. Germline V gene data show CDR1 as LGHNT and CDR2 as FRNRAP. The V gene lost 6 bases and the J gene lost 0 bases, with 7 bases spanning the gap. The DNA for the CDR3 is TGTGCTAGTGGACAACCTAGCACAGATACGCAGTATTTT. It yields the protein CASGQPSTDTQYF. The complete variable domain, with remaining parts taken from reference TRBV12-5 and TRBJ2-3, reads DARVTQTPRHKVTEMGQEVTMRCQPILGHNTVFWYRQTMMQGLELLAYFRNRAPLDDSGMPKDRFSAEMPDATLATLKIQPSEPRDSAVYFCASGQPSTDTQYFGPGTRLTVL.

CDR3 bases: TGCGCCAGCAGCTCCGACAGAGAGGGAGGAAAACTGTTTTTT. It codes for CASSSDREGGKLFF. The V gene is TRBV5-1, the J gene TRBJ1-4, with a weak D call TRBD1 (5 bases). The V gene lost 3 bases and the J gene lost 10 bases, with 16 bases spanning the gap. The CDR3 spans 14 residues. CDR1 and CDR2 from the germline V gene are SGHRS and YFSETQ.